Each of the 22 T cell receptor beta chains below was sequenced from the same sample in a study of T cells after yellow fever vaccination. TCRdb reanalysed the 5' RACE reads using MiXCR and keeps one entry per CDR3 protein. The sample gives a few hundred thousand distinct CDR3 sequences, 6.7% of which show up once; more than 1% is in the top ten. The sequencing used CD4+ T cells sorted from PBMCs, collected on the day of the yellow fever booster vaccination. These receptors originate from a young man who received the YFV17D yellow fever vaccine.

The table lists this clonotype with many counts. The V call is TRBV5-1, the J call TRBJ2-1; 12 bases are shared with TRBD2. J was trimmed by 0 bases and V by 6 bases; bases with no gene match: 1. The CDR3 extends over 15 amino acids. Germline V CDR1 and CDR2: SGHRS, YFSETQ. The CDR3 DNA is TGCGCCAGCATGACTAGCGGGAGCTCCTACAATGAGCAGTTCTTC. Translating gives CASMTSGSSYNEQFF.

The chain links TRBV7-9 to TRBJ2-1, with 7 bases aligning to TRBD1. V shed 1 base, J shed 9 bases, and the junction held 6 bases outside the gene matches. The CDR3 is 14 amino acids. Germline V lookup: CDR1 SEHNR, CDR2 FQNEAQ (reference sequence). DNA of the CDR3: TGTGCCAGCAGCTTAGGAAACAGGGACAGTGAGCAGTTCTTC. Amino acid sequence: CASSLGNRDSEQFF.

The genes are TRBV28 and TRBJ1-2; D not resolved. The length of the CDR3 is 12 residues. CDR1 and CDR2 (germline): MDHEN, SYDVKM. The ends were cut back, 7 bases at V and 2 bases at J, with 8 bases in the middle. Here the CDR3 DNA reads TGTGCCAGCACGAGAGCCAACTATGGCTACACCTTC. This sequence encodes CASTRANYGYTF.

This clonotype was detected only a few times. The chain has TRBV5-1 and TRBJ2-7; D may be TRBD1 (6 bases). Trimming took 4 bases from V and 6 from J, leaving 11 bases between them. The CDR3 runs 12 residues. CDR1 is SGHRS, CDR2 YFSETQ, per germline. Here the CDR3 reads CASSTQGSEQYF. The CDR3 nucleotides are TGCGCCAGCAGCACCCAGGGGAGCGAGCAGTACTTC.

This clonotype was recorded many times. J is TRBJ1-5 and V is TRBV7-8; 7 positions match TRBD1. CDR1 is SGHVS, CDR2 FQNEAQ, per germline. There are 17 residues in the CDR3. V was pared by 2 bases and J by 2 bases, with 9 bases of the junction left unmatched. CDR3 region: CASSLMGSGQRNQPQHF. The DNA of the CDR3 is TGTGCCAGCAGCTTAATGGGTTCGGGACAGCGCAATCAGCCCCAGCATTTT.

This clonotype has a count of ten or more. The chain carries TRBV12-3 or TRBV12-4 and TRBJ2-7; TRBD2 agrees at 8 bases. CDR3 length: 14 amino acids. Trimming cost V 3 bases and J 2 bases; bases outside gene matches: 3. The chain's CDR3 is CASSFGGGTYEQYF. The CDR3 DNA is TGTGCCAGCAGTTTCGGGGGGGGTACCTACGAGCAGTACTTC.

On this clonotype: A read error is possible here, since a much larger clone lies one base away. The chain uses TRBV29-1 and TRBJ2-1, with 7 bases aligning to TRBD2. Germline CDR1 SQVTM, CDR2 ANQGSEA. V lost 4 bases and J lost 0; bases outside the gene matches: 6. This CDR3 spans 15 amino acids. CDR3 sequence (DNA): TGCAGCGTTGTAGTGGCGGGGGACTCCTACAATGAGCAGTTCTTC. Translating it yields CSVVVAGDSYNEQFF.

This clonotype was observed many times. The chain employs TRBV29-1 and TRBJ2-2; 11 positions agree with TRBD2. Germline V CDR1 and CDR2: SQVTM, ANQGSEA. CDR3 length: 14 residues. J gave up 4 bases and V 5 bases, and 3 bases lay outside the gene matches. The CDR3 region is CSVFSGRATGELFF. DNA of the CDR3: TGCAGCGTTTTTAGCGGGAGGGCCACCGGGGAGCTGTTTTTT.

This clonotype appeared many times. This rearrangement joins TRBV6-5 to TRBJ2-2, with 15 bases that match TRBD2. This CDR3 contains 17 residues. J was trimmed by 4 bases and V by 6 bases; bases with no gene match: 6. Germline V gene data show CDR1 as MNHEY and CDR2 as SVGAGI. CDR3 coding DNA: TGTGCCAGCAGGGGACTAGCGGGAGGTCTGGGCACCGGGGAGCTGTTTTTT. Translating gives CASRGLAGGLGTGELFF.

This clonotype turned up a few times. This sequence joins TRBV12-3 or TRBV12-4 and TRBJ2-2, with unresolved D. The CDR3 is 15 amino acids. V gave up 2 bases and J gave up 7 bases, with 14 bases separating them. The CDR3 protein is CASSLNPPPGGELFF. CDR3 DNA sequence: TGTGCCAGCAGTTTAAACCCCCCCCCGGGCGGGGAGCTGTTTTTT.

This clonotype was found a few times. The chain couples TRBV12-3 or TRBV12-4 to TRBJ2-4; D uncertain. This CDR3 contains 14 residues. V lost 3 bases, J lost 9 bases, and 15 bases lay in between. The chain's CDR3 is CASSFQGFNSIQYF. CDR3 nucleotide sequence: TGTGCCAGCAGTTTCCAAGGGTTTAACAGCATTCAGTACTTC.

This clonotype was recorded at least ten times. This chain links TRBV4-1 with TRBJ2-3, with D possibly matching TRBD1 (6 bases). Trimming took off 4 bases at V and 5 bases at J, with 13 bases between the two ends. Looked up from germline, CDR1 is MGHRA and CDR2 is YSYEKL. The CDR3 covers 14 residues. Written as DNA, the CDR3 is TGCGCCAGCAGCCCGGGACACCAGGAAGATACGCAGTATTTT. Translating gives CASSPGHQEDTQYF.

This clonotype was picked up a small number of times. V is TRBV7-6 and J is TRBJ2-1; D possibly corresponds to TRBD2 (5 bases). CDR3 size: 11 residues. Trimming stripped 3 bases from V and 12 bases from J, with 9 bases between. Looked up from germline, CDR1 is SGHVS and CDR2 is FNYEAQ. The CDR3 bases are TGTGCCAGCAGCTTTGGACTCGGGCAGTTCTTC. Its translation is CASSFGLGQFF.

This CDR3 is CASSPGLAGGHKGEQYF. CDR3 coding DNA: TGCGCCAGCAGCCCGGGACTAGCGGGAGGGCACAAGGGCGAGCAGTACTTC. The rearrangement joins TRBV5-1 to TRBJ2-7; 16 bases map to TRBD2. After removal of 4 bases from V and 6 bases from J, the junction contained 10 bases not matched to a gene. The CDR3 loop spans 17 amino acids. CDR1 SGHRS and CDR2 YFSETQ come from the germline V gene.

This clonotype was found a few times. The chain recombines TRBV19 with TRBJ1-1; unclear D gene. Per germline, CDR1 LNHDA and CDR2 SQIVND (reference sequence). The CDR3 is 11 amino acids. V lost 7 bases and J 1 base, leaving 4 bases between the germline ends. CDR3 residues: CASKGNTEAFF. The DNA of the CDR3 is TGTGCCAGTAAAGGGAACACTGAAGCTTTCTTT.

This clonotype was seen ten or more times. The CDR3 protein is CASSLGPPPNEQFF. The CDR3 DNA reads as TGCGCCAGCAGCTTGGGACCACCCCCCAATGAGCAGTTCTTC. The rearrangement joins TRBV5-1 to TRBJ2-1; D gene unclear. V shed 0 bases and J shed 6 bases, with 10 bases lying between them. This CDR3 has 14 residues. CDR1 is SGHRS and CDR2 is YFSETQ in the germline V gene.

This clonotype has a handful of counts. CDR3: CSVGQGRDTQYF. CDR3 nucleotides: TGCAGCGTTGGACAGGGGAGAGATACGCAGTATTTT. The chain is built from TRBV29-1 and TRBJ2-3, with 8 bases that match TRBD1. Germline CDR1 is SQVTM and CDR2 is ANQGSEA. This CDR3 has 12 residues. The V and J ends lost 4 bases and 5 bases, in that order; junction bases with no gene match: 2.

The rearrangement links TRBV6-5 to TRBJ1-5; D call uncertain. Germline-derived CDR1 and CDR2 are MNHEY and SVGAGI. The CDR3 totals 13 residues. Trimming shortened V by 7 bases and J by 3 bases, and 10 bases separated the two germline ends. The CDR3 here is CASTDGHNQPQHF. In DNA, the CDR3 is TGTGCCAGCACCGACGGCCACAATCAGCCCCAGCATTTT.

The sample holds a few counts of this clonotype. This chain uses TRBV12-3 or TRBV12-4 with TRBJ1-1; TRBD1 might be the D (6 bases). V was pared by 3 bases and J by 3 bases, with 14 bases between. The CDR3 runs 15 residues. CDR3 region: CASSFFQGKDTEAFF. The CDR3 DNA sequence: TGTGCCAGCAGTTTTTTTCAGGGGAAGGACACTGAAGCTTTCTTT.

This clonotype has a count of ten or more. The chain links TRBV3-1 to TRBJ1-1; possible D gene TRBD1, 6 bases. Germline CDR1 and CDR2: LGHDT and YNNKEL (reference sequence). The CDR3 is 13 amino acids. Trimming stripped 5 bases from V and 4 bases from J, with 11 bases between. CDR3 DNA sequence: TGTGCCAGCAGCTCACACAGGGTCACTGAAGCTTTCTTT. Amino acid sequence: CASSSHRVTEAFF.

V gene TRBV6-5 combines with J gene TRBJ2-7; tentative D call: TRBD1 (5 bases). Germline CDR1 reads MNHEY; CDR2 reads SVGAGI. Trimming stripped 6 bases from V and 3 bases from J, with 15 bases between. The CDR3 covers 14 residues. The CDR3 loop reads CASSYGRRGYEQYF. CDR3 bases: TGTGCCAGCAGCTACGGTAGAAGGGGCTACGAGCAGTACTTC.

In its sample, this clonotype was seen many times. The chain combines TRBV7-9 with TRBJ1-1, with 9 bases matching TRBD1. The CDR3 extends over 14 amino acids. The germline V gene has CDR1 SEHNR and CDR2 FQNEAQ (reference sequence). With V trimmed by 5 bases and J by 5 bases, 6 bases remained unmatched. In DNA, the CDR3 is TGTGCCAGCAGCCTTGGGACAGGGAGGACTGAAGCTTTCTTT. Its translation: CASSLGTGRTEAFF.